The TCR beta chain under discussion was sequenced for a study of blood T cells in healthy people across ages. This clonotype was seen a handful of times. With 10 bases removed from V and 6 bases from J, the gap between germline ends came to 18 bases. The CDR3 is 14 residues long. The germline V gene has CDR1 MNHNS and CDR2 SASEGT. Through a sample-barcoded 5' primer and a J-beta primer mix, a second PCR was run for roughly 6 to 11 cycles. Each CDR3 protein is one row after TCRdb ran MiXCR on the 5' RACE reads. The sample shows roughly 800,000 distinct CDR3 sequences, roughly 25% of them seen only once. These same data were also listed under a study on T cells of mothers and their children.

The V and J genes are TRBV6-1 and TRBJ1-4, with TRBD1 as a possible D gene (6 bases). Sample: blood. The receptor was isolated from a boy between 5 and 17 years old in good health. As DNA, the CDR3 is TGTGCCACCCTAGGGGTCCGGGGGCATGAAAAACTGTTTTTT. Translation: CATLGVRGHEKLFF.